A single sample gave rise to the 15 T cell receptor beta chains below, sequenced in a study of blood T cells in healthy people across ages. Alongside a J-beta primer mix, a sample-barcoded 5' primer served in a second PCR lasting 7 to 11 cycles. TCRdb reprocessed the 5' RACE reads via MiXCR and lists one record per CDR3 protein. The data show over 950,000 distinct CDR3 sequences, roughly 51% seen once. Sequences were obtained from blood. Every receptor here comes from a woman aged 55 to 70 in good health.

The chain recombines TRBV20-1 with TRBJ2-1, with 8 bases fitting TRBD1. Trimming removed 6 bases from V and 6 bases from J; junction bases left unmatched: 7. The CDR3 totals 13 residues. Germline CDR1 and CDR2: DFQATT and SNEGSKA (reference sequence). The chain's CDR3 is CSASTGDRNEQFF. CDR3 nucleotides: TGCAGTGCCTCGACAGGGGATCGCAATGAGCAGTTCTTC.

This clonotype was detected a few times. The chain recombines TRBV7-9 with TRBJ2-3, with TRBD1 matching 12 bases. Germline V gives CDR1 SEHNR, CDR2 FQNEAQ (reference sequence). Losses at the gene ends were 3 bases for V and 5 bases for J; bases not matched to a gene: 6. CDR3 length: 16 amino acids. DNA of the CDR3: TGTGCCAGCAGCTTTCCGGGACAGGGGGCTGGAGATACGCAGTATTTT. Translated, it gives CASSFPGQGAGDTQYF. The whole variable domain, remainder taken from reference TRBV7-9 and TRBJ2-3, is DTGVSQNPRHKITKRGQNVTFRCDPISEHNRLYWYRQTLGQGPEFLTYFQNEAQLEKSRLLSDRFSAERPKGSFSTLEIQRTEQGDSAMYLCASSFPGQGAGDTQYFGPGTRLTVL.

The CDR3 protein is CSVLTGGANYGYTF. As DNA, the CDR3 is TGCAGCGTCCTGACAGGGGGAGCTAACTATGGCTACACCTTC. The chain joins TRBV29-1 to TRBJ1-2; 9 bases are a match to TRBD1. V lost 6 bases and J lost 0; bases outside the gene matches: 5. This CDR3 has 14 residues. Germline-derived CDR1 and CDR2 are SQVTM and ANQGSEA. The full variable domain, in which reference TRBV29-1 and TRBJ1-2 provide the parts outside the CDR3, is SAVISQKPSRDICQRGTSLTIQCQVDSQVTMMFWYRQQPGQSLTLIATANQGSEATYESGFVIDKFPISRPNLTFSTLTVSNMSPEDSSIYLCSVLTGGANYGYTFGSGTRLTVV.

This chain connects TRBV29-1 to TRBJ1-1; D uncertain. The CDR3 extends over 12 amino acids. CDR1 and CDR2 from the germline V gene are SQVTM and ANQGSEA. The V end was cut by 0 bases, the J end by 5 bases, with 7 bases between. The CDR3 DNA reads TGCAGCGTTGAAGAGCCCCCAACTGAAGCTTTCTTT. This translates into CSVEEPPTEAFF.

The chain carries TRBV28 and TRBJ1-2; a possible D gene is TRBD1 (5 bases). V dropped 1 base and J dropped 2 bases, with 11 bases sitting between them. The CDR3 runs 15 residues. Germline V gives CDR1 MDHEN, CDR2 SYDVKM. The CDR3 region has the DNA TGTGCCAGCAGTTTATCCCCTAGGGGAAACTATGGCTACACCTTC. Translating it yields CASSLSPRGNYGYTF.

The V call is TRBV18, the J call TRBJ2-1; tentative D call: TRBD1 (6 bases). Germline lookup yields CDR1 KGHSH and CDR2 LQKENI. The CDR3 sequence is 16 residues long. Between the trimmed V and J ends, which lost 3 bases and 4 bases, there was a span of 16 bases. The CDR3, as DNA: TGTGCCAGCTCACCTGCGGCAGGGGTCGCATACAATGAGCAGTTCTTC. It encodes CASSPAAGVAYNEQFF. The full variable domain, its missing parts supplied by reference TRBV18 and TRBJ2-1, is NAGVMQNPRHLVRRRGQEARLRCSPMKGHSHVYWYRQLPEEGLKFMVYLQKENIIDESGMPKERFSAEFPKEGPSILRIQQVVRGDSAAYFCASSPAAGVAYNEQFFGPGTRLTVL.

V usage is TRBV20-1 and J usage is TRBJ1-5, with TRBD1 as a possible D gene (6 bases). Per the germline V gene, CDR1 is DFQATT and CDR2 is SNEGSKA (reference sequence). V was shortened by 0 bases and J by 7 bases, with 16 bases between the two germline ends. This CDR3 is built from 15 residues. CDR3 protein: CSARDSWGARQPQHF. The CDR3 DNA is TGCAGTGCTAGAGATAGTTGGGGGGCGAGACAGCCCCAGCATTTT.

The DNA of the CDR3 is TGCAGTGCTAGACCCTGGGTAGCCAAAAACATTCAGTACTTC. The encoded protein is CSARPWVAKNIQYF. This chain links TRBV20-1 with TRBJ2-4; no clear D gene. In germline, CDR1 is DFQATT, CDR2 SNEGSKA (reference sequence). The V and J ends lost 2 bases and 0 bases respectively, with 8 bases between them. The CDR3 loop spans 14 amino acids.

The J gene is TRBJ2-5, the V gene TRBV28; 7 positions match TRBD1. The CDR3 sequence is 14 residues long. Trimming removed 8 bases from V and 7 bases from J; junction bases left unmatched: 13. Germline V gene lookup returns CDR1 MDHEN and CDR2 SYDVKM. This chain's CDR3 is CASQTGVGLGTQYF. In nucleotides, the CDR3 is TGTGCCAGCCAAACAGGGGTCGGGTTGGGGACCCAGTACTTC.

The table lists this clonotype with a count of one. This chain connects TRBV12-3 or TRBV12-4 to TRBJ1-5; no definite D call. Trimming removed 6 bases from V and 3 bases from J, with 15 bases in between. The CDR3 is made up of 15 amino acids. The CDR3 loop reads CASRTPGGPNQPQHF. The CDR3 nucleotides read TGTGCCAGCAGAACTCCGGGAGGACCCAATCAGCCCCAGCATTTT.

The chain carries TRBV4-2 and TRBJ2-5; D could derive from TRBD1 or TRBD2 (6 bases each). CDR1 is LGHNA and CDR2 is YNFKEQ in the germline V gene. The V end lost 1 base, the J end lost 7 bases, and 10 bases lay between the germline ends. The CDR3 spans 13 residues. CDR3 sequence: CASSQVGGGTQYF. The CDR3 bases are TGTGCCAGCAGCCAAGTAGGGGGAGGGACCCAGTACTTC.

The rearrangement joins TRBV6-6 to TRBJ1-5; 7 bases align to TRBD1. The CDR3 totals 15 residues. The germline V gene encodes CDR1 MNHNY and CDR2 SVGAGI (reference sequence). J was trimmed by 3 bases and V by 6 bases; bases with no gene match: 8. This CDR3 reads CASRTKGAFNQPQHF. The CDR3 DNA reads as TGTGCCAGCAGAACAAAGGGGGCCTTCAATCAGCCCCAGCATTTT.

This chain links TRBV20-1 with TRBJ2-3; no clear D gene. In germline, CDR1 is DFQATT, CDR2 SNEGSKA (reference sequence). The CDR3 totals 10 residues. The germline V and J ends were trimmed by 7 bases and 6 bases, with 8 bases remaining between them. In nucleotides, the CDR3 is TGCAGTGAGGGCTCGGATACGCAGTATTTT. Residues: CSEGSDTQYF.

This clonotype was counted only a few times. CDR3 coding DNA: TGTGCCAGCAGCCCAGTGGTGGGCAGTTCCACCTACGAGCAGTACTTC. This codes for CASSPVVGSSTYEQYF. J is TRBJ2-7 and V is TRBV4-2; D is uncertain. The CDR3 contains 16 residues. The V and J ends lost 4 bases and 2 bases respectively, with 18 bases between them. CDR1 is LGHNA, CDR2 YNFKEQ, per germline.

V usage is TRBV21-1 and J usage is TRBJ1-2. TRBV21-1 is a listed pseudogene. This CDR3 spans 15 amino acids. Written as DNA, the CDR3 is TGTGCCAGCAGCAAAGTGTGCGGCAGAAACTATGGCTACACCTTC. Translating it yields CASSKVCGRNYGYTF.